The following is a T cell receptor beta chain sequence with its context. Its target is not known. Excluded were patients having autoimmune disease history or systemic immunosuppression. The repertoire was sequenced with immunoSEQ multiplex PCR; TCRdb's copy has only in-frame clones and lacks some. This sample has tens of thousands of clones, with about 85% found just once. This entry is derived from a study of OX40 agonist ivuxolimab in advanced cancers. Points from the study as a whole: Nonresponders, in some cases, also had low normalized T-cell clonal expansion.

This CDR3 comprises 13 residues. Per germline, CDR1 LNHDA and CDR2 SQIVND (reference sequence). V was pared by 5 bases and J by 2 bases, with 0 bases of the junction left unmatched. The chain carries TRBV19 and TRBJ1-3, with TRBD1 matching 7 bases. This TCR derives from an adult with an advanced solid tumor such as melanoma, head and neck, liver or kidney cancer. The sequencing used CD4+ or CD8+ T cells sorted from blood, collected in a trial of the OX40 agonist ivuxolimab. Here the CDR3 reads CASSGTAGNTIYF. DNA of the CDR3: TGTGCCAGTAGTGGGACAGCTGGAAACACCATATATTTT.